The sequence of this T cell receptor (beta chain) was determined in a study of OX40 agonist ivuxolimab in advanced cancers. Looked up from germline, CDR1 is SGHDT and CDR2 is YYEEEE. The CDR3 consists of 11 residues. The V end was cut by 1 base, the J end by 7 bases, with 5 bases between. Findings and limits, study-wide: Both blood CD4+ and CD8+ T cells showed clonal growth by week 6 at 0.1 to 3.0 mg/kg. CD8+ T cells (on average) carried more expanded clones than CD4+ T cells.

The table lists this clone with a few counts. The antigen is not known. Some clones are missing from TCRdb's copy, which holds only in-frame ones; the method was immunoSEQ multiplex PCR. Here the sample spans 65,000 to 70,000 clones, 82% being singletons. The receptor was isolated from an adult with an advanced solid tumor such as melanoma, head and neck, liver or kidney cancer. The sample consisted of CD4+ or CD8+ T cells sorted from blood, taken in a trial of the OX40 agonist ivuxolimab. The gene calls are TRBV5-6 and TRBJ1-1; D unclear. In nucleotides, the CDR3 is TGTGCCAGCAGCTTGTGGAATGAAGCTTTCTTT. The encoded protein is CASSLWNEAFF.